The rows below give T cell receptor beta chains drawn from one sample of a study of shared clonotypes between healthy human individuals. This table comes from immunoSEQ multiplex PCR, and its TCRdb copy is limited to in-frame clones, with some not included. The sample yields a few million clones, approximately 95% seen once. Material for sequencing was naive CD4+ T cells from PBMCs. These receptors were collected from a man aged 18 to 35 in good health. Some clones in this sample may be carry-over from other donors' samples. The CDR3 runs from the conserved cysteine through the conserved F or W. The order of the fields is J gene, D gene, clone size, V gene, CDR3 DNA, CDR3 protein. The D gene is left open where the match is weak. The size of a clone is reported for some rows only, either as once, few or many, or as a class for expanded clones.

j_gene: TRBJ1-2
d_gene: TRBD1
abundance: -
v_gene: TRBV7-2
CDR3nt: TGTGCCAGCAGCTTAGCAGGGGGCAGCCTTAACTATGGCTACACCTTC
CDR3aa: CASSLAGGSLNYGYTF

j_gene: TRBJ2-2
d_gene: TRBD2
abundance: -
v_gene: TRBV5-1
CDR3nt: TGCGCCAGCAGCTTAAGCGGGATTCGAACCGGGGAGCTGTTTTTT
CDR3aa: CASSLSGIRTGELFF

j_gene: TRBJ2-5
d_gene: TRBD1
abundance: -
v_gene: TRBV19
CDR3nt: TGTGCCAGTAGTGTGACAGGGGGCGAGGGGACCCAGTACTTC
CDR3aa: CASSVTGGEGTQYF

j_gene: TRBJ2-7
d_gene: TRBD2
abundance: -
v_gene: TRBV18
CDR3nt: TGTGCCAGCTCACCGGGGACTAGCGCCTCCTACGAGCAGTACTTC
CDR3aa: CASSPGTSASYEQYF

j_gene: TRBJ2-1
d_gene: -
abundance: -
v_gene: TRBV7-8
CDR3nt: TGTGCCAGCAGCTTAGACAGGGGGGGAGAGCAGTTCTTC
CDR3aa: CASSLDRGGEQFF

j_gene: TRBJ2-7
d_gene: -
abundance: -
v_gene: TRBV10-3
CDR3nt: TGTGCCATCAGTGAGTTCGGCGACGAGCAGTACTTC
CDR3aa: CAISEFGDEQYF

j_gene: TRBJ1-1
d_gene: -
abundance: -
v_gene: TRBV30
CDR3nt: TGTGCCTGGAGTCCACGCGGGGGGGGGTACACTGAAGCTTTCTTT
CDR3aa: CAWSPRGGGYTEAFF

j_gene: TRBJ2-1
d_gene: TRBD1
abundance: -
v_gene: TRBV7-7
CDR3nt: TGTGCCAGCAGCTTGGGACAGGACAATGAGCAGTTCTTC
CDR3aa: CASSLGQDNEQFF

j_gene: TRBJ2-7
d_gene: TRBD1
abundance: once
v_gene: TRBV19
CDR3nt: TGTGCCAGTAACCCAGGGACAGGCCTTGCCTACGAGCAGTACTTC
CDR3aa: CASNPGTGLAYEQYF

j_gene: TRBJ1-6
d_gene: -
abundance: -
v_gene: TRBV9
CDR3nt: TGTGCCAGCAGCGTAGCTATGACGCAGAATTTCGGTTCACCCCTCCACTTT
CDR3aa: CASSVAMTQNFGSPLHF